This T cell receptor beta chain derives from a study of T cells and copy number aberrations in small-cell lung cancer (dated by TCRdb to 2020 to 2022). General notes on the study: Whole-exome sequencing of the same tumor regions was paired with TCR repertoire sequencing so that T cell metrics could be related to mutations and copy number aberrations. Tumor TCR data were available for around 17 patients, and about 14 patients had TCR data from both tumor and normal tissue.

Patients with limited-stage small-cell lung cancer who underwent surgical resection in Hangzhou, China, between 2008 and 2020 were included as donors. All donors were treated with upfront surgery without preoperative chemotherapy or radiotherapy, and immunotherapy was not given to any donor before or after surgery. All 20 or so patients in the sequenced cohort were identified as smokers or heavy second-hand smokers. To represent spatial heterogeneity of the primary tumors, three regions were collected from each tumor FFPE block using a grid approach. Tumor regions were macrodissected to enrich malignant cells, and only regions expected to yield at least 150 ng DNA were selected. To characterize heterogeneity of the T cell repertoire, the study applied multi-region TCR-beta sequencing to resected limited-stage small-cell lung cancers and to tumor-adjacent lung tissue. Genomic DNA was extracted from FFPE tissue using the AllPrep DNA/RNA FFPE Kit (Qiagen).

TCR-beta CDR3 regions were amplified from genomic DNA with the immunoSEQ hsTCRB Kit using multiplexed V- and J-gene primers. Unique DNA barcodes were added in a second PCR, and the samples were pooled together with one negative control and one positive control. The pooled TCR-beta libraries were sequenced using a 150-cycle paired-end protocol on an Illumina MiSeq. The original pipeline was this. Raw sequencing data were processed by Adaptive Biotechnologies into a report containing normalized, annotated TCR-beta repertoires. T-cell density was computed as TCR-beta templates normalized to usable DNA, which was estimated by amplifying housekeeping genes. Richness counted unique rearrangements, and clonality was defined as 1 minus Pielou's evenness. Three measures quantified intratumor TCR heterogeneity between regions: the Jaccard index, the Morisita overlap index, and the proportion of shared top-20 clonotypes. TCRdb's version of the immuneACCESS table is confined to in-frame rearrangements and falls short of the full clone set. An unresolved V gene accounts for under half of the shortfall where checked; the remainder is of unknown origin. V and J calls and clone size are copied from that table; D and trimming were computed from the DNA. The sample yields about 730 clones; roughly 86% were counted once. 4.5% to 6% of the sample comes from the top ten.

V is cut back by 5 bases and J by 1 base, with 6 bases in the junction unmatched. The germline V gene encodes CDR1 SGHAT and CDR2 FQNNGV. Inclusive of the bounding cysteine and phenylalanine, the CDR3 is 15 residues long. Only the CDR3 DNA stays, 45 bases, in frame from base 1. As to this clone: The specificity of this receptor is unknown. No base-level quality is on record; no much larger clone is a single base apart.

The research as a whole found: Across regions, the TCR repertoire was highly heterogeneous, with roughly 75-97.7% of clones confined to a single region, an overlap lower than the overlap seen in localized NSCLC. Every specimen was formalin-fixed paraffin-embedded tissue, a material known to introduce sequencing artifacts. Higher copy number aberration burden was negatively correlated with tumor T-cell density, richness and clonality. Compared with adjacent lung tissue, tumors showed lower T-cell density, richness and clonality, although the density difference was not significant. The study was limited by a small sample size because surgical resection is uncommon in small-cell lung cancer, and validation of the findings is required.

The sequenced sample consisted of tumor tissue. This TCR came from a man between 60 and 75 years old with small cell lung cancer. The chain employs TRBV11-2 and TRBJ1-2, with 8 junctional bases fitting TRBD1. CDR3 sequence: CASSPPGGSNYGYTF. The nucleotide sequence is given as TGTGCCAGCAGCCCCCCAGGGGGCAGTAACTATGGCTACACCTTC.